This entry lists 21 T cell receptor beta chains sequenced from one sample in a study of blood T cell repertoires in COVID-19. Assay: immunoSEQ multiplex PCR; the TCRdb copy retains only in-frame clones and omits some. The profile shows about 72,000 clones, less than 85% of them singletons. Sequencing was carried out using peripheral blood. Source of these receptors: a woman of 80 years or more with acute or convalescent COVID-19.

This chain uses TRBV18 with TRBJ2-1, with 8 bases that match TRBD2. With 3 bases clipped from V and 7 bases from J, the junction kept 8 bases outside the gene matches. Per germline, CDR1 KGHSH and CDR2 LQKENI. The CDR3 covers 15 residues. This chain's CDR3 is CASSPGAGEGNEQFF. The CDR3 DNA is TGTGCCAGCTCACCTGGAGCGGGAGAGGGAAATGAGCAGTTCTTC. Full variable domain (rest looked up from reference TRBV18 and TRBJ2-1): NAGVMQNPRHLVRRRGQEARLRCSPMKGHSHVYWYRQLPEEGLKFMVYLQKENIIDESGMPKERFSAEFPKEGPSILRIQQVVRGDSAAYFCASSPGAGEGNEQFFGPGTRLTVL.

This clone was seen only a few times. This chain joins TRBV11-3 and TRBJ2-1, with D perhaps TRBD2 (7 bases). CDR3 size: 16 residues. Trimming took off 2 bases at V and 1 base at J, with 12 bases between the two ends. Germline CDR1 reads SGHNT; CDR2 reads YENEEA. This chain's CDR3 is CASSLWGRGSYNEQFF. The CDR3 DNA reads as TGTGCCAGCAGCTTATGGGGGAGGGGGTCCTACAATGAGCAGTTCTTC. Together with reference TRBV11-3 and TRBJ2-1, the CDR3 gives the full variable domain: EAGVVQSPRYKIIEKKQPVAFWCNPISGHNTLYWYLQNLGQGPELLIRYENEEAVDDSQLPKDRFSAERLKGVDSTLKIQPAELGDSAVYLCASSLWGRGSYNEQFFGPGTRLTVL.

CDR3 coding DNA: TGCGCCAGCAGTCCGACAGGGTTCCTTGGTGGCTACACCTTC. This codes for CASSPTGFLGGYTF. V usage is TRBV23-1 and J usage is TRBJ1-2; 7 bases map to TRBD1. TRBV23-1 is filed as an ORF, its function uncertain. J lost 7 bases, V lost 4 bases, and 9 bases had no gene match. This CDR3 region has 14 residues.

The table lists this clone with a few counts. V is TRBV2 and J is TRBJ1-5, with TRBD1 matching over 11 bases. The V segment lost 6 bases and the J segment 6 bases; nucleotides outside the gene matches: 7. The CDR3 runs to 15 residues. Germline CDR1 SNHLY, CDR2 FYNNEI. CDR3 residues: CASSWTGGASQPQHF. The CDR3 DNA is TGTGCCAGCAGCTGGACAGGGGGCGCGAGTCAGCCCCAGCATTTT.

This clone showed up just a few times. This chain connects TRBV5-1 to TRBJ2-3; the match to TRBD2 covers 11 bases. The CDR3 is 15 amino acids. V lost 0 bases to trimming and J lost 6 bases; unmatched junction nucleotides: 3. Germline values: CDR1 SGHRS, CDR2 YFSETQ. CDR3 amino acids: CASSLEASGRDTQYF. Written as DNA, the CDR3 is TGCGCCAGCAGCTTGGAGGCTAGCGGGAGGGATACGCAGTATTTT. The full variable domain, rest sourced from reference TRBV5-1 and TRBJ2-3, is KAGVTQTPRYLIKTRGQQVTLSCSPISGHRSVSWYQQTPGQGLQFLFEYFSETQRNKGNFPGRFSGRQFSNSRSEMNVSTLELGDSALYLCASSLEASGRDTQYFGPGTRLTVL.

The chain carries TRBV1 and TRBJ1-1. TRBV1 is a recognized pseudogene. The CDR3 contains 14 residues. The CDR3 DNA reads as TGCACCAGCAGCCAAGATAAACTAAAGGATGAAGCTTTCTTT. Amino acid sequence: CTSSQDKLKDEAFF.

This clone was recorded a few times. Here the CDR3 DNA reads TGTGCCTGGAGTCCTAGCTCTGGGGCCAACGTCCTGACTTTC. It is translated as CAWSPSSGANVLTF. J is TRBJ2-6 and V is TRBV30, with no clear D. V gave up 2 bases and J gave up 0 bases, with 5 bases separating them. The CDR3 extends over 14 amino acids. Germline lookup yields CDR1 GTSNPN and CDR2 SVGIG (reference sequence).

This chain joins TRBV7-8 and TRBJ1-2, with a tentative D call TRBD1 (5 bases). Germline CDR1 SGHVS, CDR2 FQNEAQ. V lost 5 bases, J lost 6 bases, and 13 bases lay in between. The CDR3 loop spans 13 amino acids. CDR3 coding DNA: TGTGCCAGCAGCCGAGGGGCCAGGGATGGCTACACCTTC. It yields the protein CASSRGARDGYTF.

V and J are TRBV29-1 and TRBJ1-2; D not certain. The CDR3 has 13 amino acids. V shed 4 bases and J shed 3 bases, with 12 bases lying between them. Per germline, CDR1 SQVTM and CDR2 ANQGSEA. CDR3 bases: TGCAGCGTTGTTGGGGAGGTCGACTATGGCTACACCTTC. Translation gives CSVVGEVDYGYTF.

This chain links TRBV28 with TRBJ2-7; D is possibly TRBD1 (9 bases). The CDR3 contains 16 residues. Germline values: CDR1 MDHEN, CDR2 SYDVKM. Trimming took off 3 bases at V and 6 bases at J, with 21 bases between the two ends. For the CDR3, the DNA is TGTGCCAGCAGTTTTGGTAGCGGGACAGGGAACGGCGAGCAGTACTTC. It codes for CASSFGSGTGNGEQYF.

This sequence joins TRBV5-6 and TRBJ1-2; TRBD1 aligns across 7 bases. This CDR3 has 12 amino acids. Germline-derived CDR1 and CDR2 are SGHDT and YYEEEE. V trimming: 4 bases; J trimming: 7 bases; junction bases outside the gene matches: 4. DNA of the CDR3: TGTGCCAGCAGCACCTACAGGGGTGGCTACACCTTC. Translating gives CASSTYRGGYTF.

This chain uses TRBV6-5 with TRBJ1-1; no firm D call. CDR1 is MNHEY and CDR2 is SVGAGI in the germline V gene. The ends were cut back, 10 bases at V and 4 bases at J, with 16 bases in the middle. CDR3 length equals 13 residues. In DNA form, the CDR3 reads TGTGCCACCCAAGTAGCGCGGGCCACTGAAGCTTTCTTT. Residues: CATQVARATEAFF.

The chain is built from TRBV9 and TRBJ1-2, with D maybe TRBD1 (6 bases). The germline V and J ends were trimmed by 2 bases and 4 bases, with 18 bases remaining between them. In germline, CDR1 is SGDLS, CDR2 YYNGEE. CDR3 size: 16 residues. CDR3 sequence reads: CASSVSSRGRLYGYTF. CDR3 nucleotide sequence: TGTGCCAGCAGCGTTAGTTCGCGGGGGCGCCTCTATGGCTACACCTTC.

The chain employs TRBV9 and TRBJ2-7, with D possibly TRBD1 on 8 matching bases. The CDR3 consists of 18 residues. Trimming removed 3 bases from V and 0 bases from J, with 22 bases in between. The V gene's germline CDR1 is SGDLS and CDR2 YYNGEE. The CDR3 protein is CASSGRQGRLADSYEQYF. CDR3 nucleotide sequence: TGTGCCAGCAGCGGGAGACAGGGGAGGCTAGCGGACTCCTACGAGCAGTACTTC. Using reference TRBV9 and TRBJ2-7 for the parts outside the CDR3, the full variable domain is DSGVTQTPKHLITATGQRVTLRCSPRSGDLSVYWYQQSLDQGLQFLIQYYNGEERAKGNILERFSAQQFPDLHSELNLSSLELGDSALYFCASSGRQGRLADSYEQYFGPGTRLTVT.

The count of this clone is one. The chain uses TRBV6-1 and TRBJ2-1; D remains unclear. V was cut by 2 bases and J by 10 bases, with 9 bases left in between. CDR1 is MNHNS and CDR2 is SASEGT in the germline V gene. CDR3 length: 12 residues. The CDR3 DNA is TGTGCCAGCAGTGAACTAACCCACGAGCAGTTCTTC. Protein sequence: CASSELTHEQFF.

This chain links TRBV7-8 with TRBJ2-7, with D maybe TRBD2 (6 bases). Trimming cost V 5 bases and J 3 bases, with 11 bases left between them. Germline loops: CDR1 SGHVS, CDR2 FQNEAQ. The CDR3 is 13 residues long. The CDR3 sequence: CASSPDGGYEQYF. The CDR3 nucleotides are TGTGCCAGCAGCCCTGACGGGGGCTACGAGCAGTACTTC.

The chain has TRBV9 and TRBJ2-2; TRBD1 matches at 9 bases. Per the germline V gene, CDR1 is SGDLS and CDR2 is YYNGEE. V shed 2 bases, J shed 0 bases, and the junction held 2 bases outside the gene matches. The CDR3 runs to 16 residues. CDR3 residues: CASSVGQGANTGELFF. The CDR3 nucleotides are TGTGCCAGCAGCGTGGGACAGGGCGCGAACACCGGGGAGCTGTTTTTT.

This clone was found a few times. This rearrangement joins TRBV11-2 to TRBJ2-7, with 7 bases aligning to TRBD1. Trimming at V came to 0 bases and at J to 3 bases, leaving 11 bases not matched to a gene. CDR3 length: 17 residues. CDR1 is SGHAT, CDR2 FQNNGV, per germline. The CDR3 reads CASSLEPPGQFIYEQYF. CDR3 in DNA: TGTGCCAGCAGCTTAGAACCTCCGGGACAGTTTATCTACGAGCAGTACTTC.

The rearrangement uses TRBV5-5 and TRBJ2-2; 11 nucleotides line up with TRBD1. The V segment lost 7 bases and the J segment 4 bases; nucleotides outside the gene matches: 12. CDR1 SGHKS and CDR2 YYEKEE come from the germline V gene (reference sequence). This CDR3 region has 17 residues. The CDR3 here is CASGQRRTGGGTGELFF. The CDR3 DNA follows: TGTGCCAGCGGCCAACGCCGGACAGGGGGCGGCACCGGGGAGCTGTTTTTT.

The gene calls are TRBV6-2 or TRBV6-3 and TRBJ2-3; 8 bases align to TRBD2. The germline V gene has CDR1 MNHEY and CDR2 SVGEGT. The junction had 9 bases not matched to a gene; V was cut back by 2 bases and J by 2 bases. The CDR3 is 17 residues long. The CDR3 loop is CASSYARAGGITDTQYF. CDR3 DNA sequence: TGTGCCAGCAGTTACGCTCGCGCGGGAGGAATCACAGATACGCAGTATTTT.

The rearrangement uses TRBV6-5 and TRBJ1-4; a possible D gene is TRBD1 (5 bases). V was shortened by 0 bases and J by 8 bases, with 13 bases between the two germline ends. Germline CDR1 is MNHEY and CDR2 is SVGAGI. This CDR3 has 15 amino acids. The CDR3 reads CASSYSPLEGEKLFF. CDR3 DNA sequence: TGTGCCAGCAGTTACTCGCCACTGGAGGGGGAAAAACTGTTTTTT.